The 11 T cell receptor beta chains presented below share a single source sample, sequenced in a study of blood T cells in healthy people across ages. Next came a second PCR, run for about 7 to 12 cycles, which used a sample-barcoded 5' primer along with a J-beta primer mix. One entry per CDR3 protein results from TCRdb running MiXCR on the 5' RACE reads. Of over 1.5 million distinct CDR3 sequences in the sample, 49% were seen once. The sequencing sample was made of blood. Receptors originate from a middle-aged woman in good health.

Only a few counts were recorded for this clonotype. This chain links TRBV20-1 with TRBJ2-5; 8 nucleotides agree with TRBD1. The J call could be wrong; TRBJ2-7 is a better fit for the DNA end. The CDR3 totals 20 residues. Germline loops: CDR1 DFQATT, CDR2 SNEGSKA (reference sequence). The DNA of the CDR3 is TGCAGTGCTTACCACGCCGGGACAGGTATTTCCCCTCGGCGTTCGGTCGAGCAGTACTTC. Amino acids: CSAYHAGTGISPRRSVEQYF.

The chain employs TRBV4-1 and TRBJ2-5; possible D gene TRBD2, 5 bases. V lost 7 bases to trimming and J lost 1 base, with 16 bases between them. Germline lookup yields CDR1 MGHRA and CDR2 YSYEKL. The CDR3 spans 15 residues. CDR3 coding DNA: TGCGCCAGCAATCGCGGGTGGTTCCCCCAAGAGACCCAGTACTTC. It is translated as CASNRGWFPQETQYF.

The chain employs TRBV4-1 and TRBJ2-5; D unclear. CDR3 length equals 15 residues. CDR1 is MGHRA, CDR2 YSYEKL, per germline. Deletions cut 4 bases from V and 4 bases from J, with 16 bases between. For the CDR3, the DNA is TGCGCCAGCAGCCGGCTTTTGAGTAGAAGAGAGACCCAGTACTTC. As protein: CASSRLLSRRETQYF.

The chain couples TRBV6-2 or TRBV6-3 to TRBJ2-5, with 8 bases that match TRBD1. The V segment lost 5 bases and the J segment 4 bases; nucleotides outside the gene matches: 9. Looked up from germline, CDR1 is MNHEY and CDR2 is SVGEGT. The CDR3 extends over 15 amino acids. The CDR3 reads CASSQNAGGRETQYF. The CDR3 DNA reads TGTGCCAGCAGTCAAAACGCAGGGGGCCGAGAGACCCAGTACTTC.

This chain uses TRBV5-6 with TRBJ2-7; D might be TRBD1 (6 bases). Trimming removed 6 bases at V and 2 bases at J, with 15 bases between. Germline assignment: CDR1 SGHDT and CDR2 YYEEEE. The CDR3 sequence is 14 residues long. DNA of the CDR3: TGTGCCAGCACCTCAATAGGGACAACCTACGAGCAGTACTTC. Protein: CASTSIGTTYEQYF.

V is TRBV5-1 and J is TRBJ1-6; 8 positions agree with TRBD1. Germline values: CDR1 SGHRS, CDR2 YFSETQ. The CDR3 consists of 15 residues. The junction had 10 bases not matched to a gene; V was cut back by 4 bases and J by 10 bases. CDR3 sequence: CASSLGDRMESPLHF. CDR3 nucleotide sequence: TGCGCCAGCAGCCTGGGGGACAGGATGGAGTCACCCCTCCACTTT.

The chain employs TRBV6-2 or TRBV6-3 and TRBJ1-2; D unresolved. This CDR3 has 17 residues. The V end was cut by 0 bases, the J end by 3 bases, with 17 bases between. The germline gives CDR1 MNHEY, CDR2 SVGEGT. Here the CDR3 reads CASSYSKRPQNHYGYTF. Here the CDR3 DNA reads TGTGCCAGCAGTTACTCGAAAAGGCCACAGAACCACTATGGCTACACCTTC.

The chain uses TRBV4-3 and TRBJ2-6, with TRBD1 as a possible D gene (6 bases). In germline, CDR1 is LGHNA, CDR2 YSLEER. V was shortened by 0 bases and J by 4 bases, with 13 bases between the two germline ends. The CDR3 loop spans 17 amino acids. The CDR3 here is CASSQEKQGPGANVLTF. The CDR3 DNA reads TGCGCCAGCAGCCAAGAAAAACAGGGCCCCGGGGCCAACGTCCTGACTTTC.

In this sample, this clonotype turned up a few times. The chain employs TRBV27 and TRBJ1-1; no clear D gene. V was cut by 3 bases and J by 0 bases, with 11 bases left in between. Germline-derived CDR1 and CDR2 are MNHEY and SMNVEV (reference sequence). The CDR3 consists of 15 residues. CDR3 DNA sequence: TGTGCCAGCAGTTTGACGCGTGGTCTGAACACTGAAGCTTTCTTT. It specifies CASSLTRGLNTEAFF.

CDR3 sequence: CASRTTGGADGYTF. For the CDR3, the DNA is TGTGCCAGCAGAACGACAGGGGGCGCGGATGGCTACACCTTC. The V call is TRBV27, the J call TRBJ1-2; 10 bases are a match to TRBD1. The length of the CDR3 is 14 residues. The V gene end was trimmed by 6 bases and the J gene end by 6 bases; junction bases not matched to a gene: 7. Per germline, CDR1 MNHEY and CDR2 SMNVEV (reference sequence).

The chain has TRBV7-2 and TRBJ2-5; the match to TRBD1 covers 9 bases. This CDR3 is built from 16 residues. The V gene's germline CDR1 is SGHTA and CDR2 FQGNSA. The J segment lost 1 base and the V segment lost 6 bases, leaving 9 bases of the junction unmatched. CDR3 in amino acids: CASRNDRGDSQETQYF. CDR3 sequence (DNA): TGTGCCAGCAGAAACGACAGGGGGGACTCCCAAGAGACCCAGTACTTC.